This T cell receptor beta chain comes out of a study of T-cell memory formation after mild COVID-19. One entry per CDR3 protein results from TCRdb running MiXCR on the 5' RACE reads. The top ten clones hold about 12% of a sample with fewer than 700,000 distinct CDR3 sequences, approximately 19% of them seen once. V gave up 1 base and J gave up 4 bases, with 5 bases separating them. This CDR3 comprises 13 residues. Germline V CDR1 and CDR2: LGHNA, YSLEER. This clonotype was counted at least ten times. This sequence originates from an adult woman who had mild COVID-19 (a few samples of this study predate the infection). Cell type and time point are not known. The sequencing sample was made of PBMCs or a T cell subset sorted from them (not recorded which). The chain couples TRBV4-3 to TRBJ2-1; D may be TRBD1 (5 bases). The CDR3 sequence is CASSQGQYNEQFF. The CDR3 DNA reads as TGCGCCAGCAGCCAAGGACAGTACAATGAGCAGTTCTTC.